This T cell receptor (beta chain) was sequenced for a study of T cell clusters in autoimmune cytopenias. TRB rearrangements were amplified by touch-down multiplex PCR with mixed TRB-A/B primers. TCRdb reworked the multiplex PCR reads into one entry per CDR3 protein, no DNA. Its clone listing holds fewer than 15,000 distinct CDR3 sequences. A remark on this clonotype: The antigen is unknown.

Findings and caveats of the study: TRB repertoire shifts in secondary cytopenia and chronic lymphocytic leukemia mostly reflected lymphoma, not autoimmunity. Clustering suggested that physiological T cell clusters were missing in primary autoimmune cytopenia patients. The T cell clusters came from computational analysis alone and lack functional validation. Compared with active autoimmune hepatitis patients, healthy donors showed about 2.7-fold more exclusive TRB clusters.

TRB was amplified from approximately 230 ng of peripheral blood genomic DNA per sample. Looked up from germline, CDR1 is MNHNS and CDR2 is SASEGT. This CDR3 is built from 14 residues. The sequence derives from a human donor with an autoimmune cytopenia or autoimmune hepatitis (not recorded which). Sequencing input: peripheral blood. V usage is TRBV6-1 and J usage is TRBJ2-7; TCRdb's D gene call, TRBD1, goes unchecked for lack of DNA. CDR3 protein: CASSYPGGAYEQYF.